The clone carrying this TCR beta chain occurred many times. Its antigen is currently unknown. This CDR3 has 16 residues. CDR1 is SGHVS, CDR2 FQNEAQ, per germline. V lost 7 bases and J lost 4; bases outside the gene matches: 13. This specimen comes from a study of early T cells in non-severe SARS-CoV-2 infection. The protocol attached unique molecular identifiers to individual cDNA molecules. TCRdb passed the 5' RACE reads through MiXCR, listing each CDR3 protein once. This table has fewer than 40,000 distinct CDR3 sequences, 5% to 6.5% appearing once. Study results and limitations: Private and CD4 specificities were missed by VDJdb matching, skewed to anti-spike CD8.

This sequence was found in an adult who was a healthcare worker with PCR-confirmed SARS-CoV-2 infection or an uninfected control (not recorded which). The V and J genes are TRBV7-8 and TRBJ2-7; the match to TRBD2 covers 10 bases. Sequenced material: whole blood. The CDR3 protein is CASTITLAGPRYEQYF. CDR3 bases: TGTGCCAGCACCATCACACTAGCGGGGCCGAGGTACGAGCAGTACTTC. Filled out from reference TRBV7-8 and TRBJ2-7, the complete variable domain reads GAGVSQSPRYKVAKRGQDVALRCDPISGHVSLFWYQQALGQGPEFLTYFQNEAQLDKSGLPSDRFFAERPEGSVSTLKIQRTQQEDSAVYLCASTITLAGPRYEQYFGPGTRLTVT.